The 26 T cell receptor beta chains below come from one sample, sequenced in a study of OX40 agonist ivuxolimab in advanced cancers. TCRdb keeps only in-frame clones here, not all; method: immunoSEQ multiplex PCR. This table has under 70,000 clones, 85% appearing once. The sample here was CD4+ or CD8+ T cells sorted from blood, taken in a trial of the OX40 agonist ivuxolimab. The receptors stem from an adult with an advanced solid tumor such as melanoma, head and neck, liver or kidney cancer.

The chain couples TRBV28 to TRBJ1-6; D gene uncertain. This CDR3 spans 14 amino acids. Trimming shortened V by 7 bases and J by 7 bases, and 14 bases separated the two germline ends. Germline V gives CDR1 MDHEN, CDR2 SYDVKM. CDR3 sequence (DNA): TGTGCCAGCAAAGGAAGTTCGGAAAATTCACCCCTCCACTTT. Encoded protein: CASKGSSENSPLHF.

The rearrangement links TRBV29-1 to TRBJ1-2; no definite D call. The germline V gene has CDR1 SQVTM and CDR2 ANQGSEA. The CDR3 contains 14 residues. V dropped 6 bases and J dropped 8 bases, with 22 bases sitting between them. The CDR3 is CSVPSSSQVEGYTF. In nucleotides, the CDR3 is TGCAGCGTCCCTTCGAGCAGCCAGGTGGAAGGCTACACCTTC.

The rearrangement links TRBV18 to TRBJ2-5; tentative D call: TRBD2 (6 bases). The ends were cut back, 5 bases at V and 1 base at J, with 11 bases in the middle. Germline lookup yields CDR1 KGHSH and CDR2 LQKENI. The CDR3 is made up of 14 amino acids. The CDR3 DNA follows: TGTGCCAGCTCAAAAGAGCGGGTCCAAGAGACCCAGTACTTC. The encoded protein is CASSKERVQETQYF.

This clone showed up just a few times. The chain employs TRBV2 and TRBJ1-3; no clear D gene. Germline lookup yields CDR1 SNHLY and CDR2 FYNNEI. V lost 8 bases and J lost 5, with 10 bases in between. The CDR3 consists of 12 residues. This chain's CDR3 is CASRSARNTIYF. The CDR3 DNA reads TGTGCCAGCCGGTCGGCTCGAAACACCATATATTTT.

This sequence joins TRBV7-3 and TRBJ1-4; D is unclear. The length of the CDR3 is 14 residues. Trimming shortened V by 1 base and J by 8 bases, and 11 bases separated the two germline ends. The germline gives CDR1 SGHTA, CDR2 FQGTGA. DNA of the CDR3: TGTGCCAGCAGCTTAAGGGGAGGAGAGGAAAAACTGTTTTTT. The encoded protein is CASSLRGGEEKLFF.

The chain links TRBV4-1 to TRBJ2-1; 10 bases match TRBD2. This CDR3 is 17 amino acids long. The germline V gene has CDR1 MGHRA and CDR2 YSYEKL. Trimming took 0 bases from V and 7 from J; bases not matched to a gene: 9. In nucleotides, the CDR3 is TGCGCCAGCAGCCAAGATGGGGGGGGACTAGCGCCAAATGAGCAGTTCTTC. This codes for CASSQDGGGLAPNEQFF.

The chain recombines TRBV7-2 with TRBJ2-7; D not resolved. From germline, CDR1 is SGHTA and CDR2 FQGNSA. Trimming removed 3 bases from V and 6 bases from J, with 15 bases in between. The CDR3 is 14 residues long. CDR3: CASSFGNPLTEQYF. Written as DNA, the CDR3 is TGTGCCAGCAGCTTTGGCAACCCCCTCACCGAGCAGTACTTC.

In this sample, this clone turned up once. The chain uses TRBV28 and TRBJ2-5; 8 bases fit TRBD2. The last part of the DNA fits TRBJ2-7 better; the J call may be wrong. Looked up from germline, CDR1 is MDHEN and CDR2 is SYDVKM. This CDR3 is built from 17 residues. CDR3 sequence reads: CASSYTVAAGVGYEQYF. The CDR3 region has the DNA TGTGCCAGCAGTTATACCGTAGCAGCGGGAGTCGGATACGAGCAGTACTTC.

The chain carries TRBV7-9 and TRBJ2-5; D tentatively fits TRBD1 or TRBD2 (6 bases each). Germline V gene lookup returns CDR1 SEHNR and CDR2 FQNEAQ (reference sequence). The V gene lost 1 base and the J gene lost 9 bases, with 21 bases spanning the gap. The CDR3 has 16 amino acids. CDR3 in amino acids: CASSLEGGKARAAQYF. Written as DNA, the CDR3 is TGTGCCAGCAGCTTAGAGGGGGGTAAAGCAAGAGCGGCCCAGTACTTC. Full variable domain (outside the CDR3, taken from reference TRBV7-9 and TRBJ2-5): DTGVSQNPRHKITKRGQNVTFRCDPISEHNRLYWYRQTLGQGPEFLTYFQNEAQLEKSRLLSDRFSAERPKGSFSTLEIQRTEQGDSAMYLCASSLEGGKARAAQYFGPGTRLLVL.

The chain combines TRBV7-8 with TRBJ1-2, with D possibly TRBD1 on 5 matching bases. Trimming shortened V by 3 bases and J by 8 bases, and 10 bases separated the two germline ends. CDR1 and CDR2 from the germline V gene are SGHVS and FQNEAQ. CDR3 length: 12 residues. The CDR3 spells CASSLGVGGYTF. CDR3 in DNA: TGTGCCAGCAGCTTGGGGGTTGGGGGCTACACCTTC. The entire variable domain, with the rest obtained from reference TRBV7-8 and TRBJ1-2, is as follows: GAGVSQSPRYKVAKRGQDVALRCDPISGHVSLFWYQQALGQGPEFLTYFQNEAQLDKSGLPSDRFFAERPEGSVSTLKIQRTQQEDSAVYLCASSLGVGGYTFGSGTRLTVV.

The chain uses TRBV5-1 and TRBJ2-7; no clear D. Trimming pared 4 bases from V and 5 bases from J, leaving 7 bases between. The CDR3 runs to 11 residues. Per the germline V gene, CDR1 is SGHRS and CDR2 is YFSETQ. The chain's CDR3 is CASSLENEQYF. The CDR3 bases are TGCGCCAGCAGCCTCGAGAACGAGCAGTACTTC.

The CDR3 sequence is CASSFLAGAVLYEQYF. In DNA form, the CDR3 reads TGTGCCAGCAGTTTCCTAGCGGGAGCTGTACTTTACGAGCAGTACTTC. This sequence joins TRBV27 and TRBJ2-7; 10 bases are shared with TRBD2. Germline CDR1 and CDR2: MNHEY and SMNVEV (reference sequence). With V trimmed by 3 bases and J by 4 bases, 9 bases remained unmatched. The CDR3 runs to 16 residues.

The CDR3, as DNA: TGCGCCAGCTCCCCATCGGGGCTCTCCTACGAGCAGTACTTC. Translating it yields CASSPSGLSYEQYF. The V gene is TRBV5-1, the J gene TRBJ2-7; D could derive from TRBD1 or TRBD2 (5 bases each). The CDR3 sequence is 14 residues long. V gave up 7 bases and J gave up 0 bases, with 14 bases separating them. Germline values: CDR1 SGHRS, CDR2 YFSETQ.

A few counts support this clone. This chain uses TRBV15 with TRBJ1-6; 8 nucleotides match TRBD1. Trimming cost V 0 bases and J 8 bases; bases outside gene matches: 3. The CDR3 loop spans 15 amino acids. The germline CDR1 and CDR2 sequences are LNHNV and YYDKDF (reference sequence). CDR3 amino acids: CATSREDRVYSPLHF. CDR3 sequence (DNA): TGTGCCACCAGCAGAGAGGACAGGGTGTATTCACCCCTCCACTTT. The complete variable domain, with remaining parts taken from reference TRBV15 and TRBJ1-6, reads DAMVIQNPRYQVTQFGKPVTLSCSQTLNHNVMYWYQQKSSQAPKLLFHYYDKDFNNEADTPDNFQSRRPNTSFCFLDIRSPGLGDTAMYLCATSREDRVYSPLHFGNGTRLTVT.

The chain is built from TRBV20-1 and TRBJ2-2; the D is unclear. From germline, CDR1 is DFQATT and CDR2 SNEGSKA (reference sequence). This CDR3 spans 11 amino acids. V lost 3 bases, J lost 6 bases, and 5 bases lay in between. The CDR3, as DNA: TGCAGTGCTAGTTCCCCCGGGGAGCTGTTTTTT. Protein product: CSASSPGELFF.

The V call is TRBV5-4, the J call TRBJ1-2; tentatively, D is TRBD1 (6 bases). V lost 4 bases, J lost 3 bases, and 13 bases lay in between. Germline V gene sequence: CDR1 SGHNT, CDR2 YYREEE (reference sequence). This CDR3 contains 14 residues. The CDR3 DNA reads TGTGCCAGCAGCAATAACAGGGCGTACTATGGCTACACCTTC. Its translation: CASSNNRAYYGYTF. The full variable domain, in which reference TRBV5-4 and TRBJ1-2 provide the parts outside the CDR3, is ETGVTQSPTHLIKTRGQQVTLRCSSQSGHNTVSWYQQALGQGPQFIFQYYREEENGRGNFPPRFSGLQFPNYSSELNVNALELDDSALYLCASSNNRAYYGYTFGSGTRLTVV.

The V gene is TRBV10-2, the J gene TRBJ2-7; D gene unclear. The CDR3 is 12 amino acids. V lost 5 bases and J 3 bases, leaving 8 bases between the germline ends. Germline-derived CDR1 and CDR2 are WSHSY and SAAADI. CDR3 in DNA: TGCGCCAGCAGTCTCCAGGACTACGAGCAGTACTTC. This codes for CASSLQDYEQYF.

The chain recombines TRBV19 with TRBJ2-1, with 10 bases lining up with TRBD2. Germline V gives CDR1 LNHDA, CDR2 SQIVND (reference sequence). The CDR3 runs 17 residues. With V trimmed by 3 bases and J by 3 bases, 8 bases remained unmatched. The CDR3 is CASSIAPSGSIYNEQFF. CDR3 in DNA: TGTGCCAGTAGTATTGCGCCTAGCGGGAGTATCTACAATGAGCAGTTCTTC.

This chain joins TRBV2 and TRBJ2-7; a weak D match, TRBD2 (6 bases). V was trimmed by 3 bases and J by 7 bases, leaving 10 bases between them. CDR1 and CDR2 (germline): SNHLY, FYNNEI. There are 12 residues in the CDR3. CDR3 amino acids: CASSERGFEQYF. The CDR3, as DNA: TGTGCCAGCAGTGAGCGGGGCTTTGAGCAGTACTTC.

This clone was seen just once. The V call is TRBV5-1, the J call TRBJ1-6; D is uncertain. CDR3 length: 16 amino acids. Germline V CDR1 and CDR2: SGHRS, YFSETQ. The V gene lost 0 bases and the J gene lost 1 base, with 8 bases spanning the gap. CDR3 sequence: CASSLAGQSYNSPLHF. CDR3 sequence (DNA): TGCGCCAGCAGCTTGGCTGGGCAGTCCTATAATTCACCCCTCCACTTT.

The J gene is TRBJ1-1, the V gene TRBV5-1, with D maybe TRBD1 (6 bases). This CDR3 comprises 17 residues. With 0 bases removed from V and 0 bases from J, the gap between germline ends came to 15 bases. From germline, CDR1 is SGHRS and CDR2 YFSETQ. In DNA, the CDR3 is TGCGCCAGCAGCTTGGCCAATTTGGACAGCATGAACACTGAAGCTTTCTTT. Protein: CASSLANLDSMNTEAFF.

The chain uses TRBV19 and TRBJ2-3; D is undetermined. This CDR3 spans 14 amino acids. The V and J ends lost 8 bases and 0 bases respectively, with 12 bases between them. The germline V gene has CDR1 LNHDA and CDR2 SQIVND (reference sequence). The CDR3 loop is CASGPQWSTDTQYF. The CDR3 DNA is TGTGCCAGTGGCCCACAGTGGAGCACAGATACGCAGTATTTT. The variable domain in full, with the rest retrieved from reference TRBV19 and TRBJ2-3, is DGGITQSPKYLFRKEGQNVTLSCEQNLNHDAMYWYRQDPGQGLRLIYYSQIVNDFQKGDIAEGYSVSREKKESFPLTVTSAQKNPTAFYLCASGPQWSTDTQYFGPGTRLTVL.

The V gene is TRBV11-2, the J gene TRBJ2-3; tentatively, D is TRBD2 (6 bases). The CDR3 has 14 residues. V lost 3 bases and J lost 9, with 16 bases in between. Germline lookup yields CDR1 SGHAT and CDR2 FQNNGV. The CDR3, as DNA: TGTGCCAGCAGCTTGCCTAGCCTCCGGGGGACGCAGTATTTT. It specifies CASSLPSLRGTQYF.

As concerns this clone: Additional DNA sequences in this sample encode the identical CDR3. J is TRBJ2-7 and V is TRBV5-6; possible D gene TRBD1, 5 bases. The germline CDR1 and CDR2 sequences are SGHDT and YYEEEE. The CDR3 totals 14 residues. V lost 1 base, J lost 4 bases, and 12 bases lay in between. Written as DNA, the CDR3 is TGTGCCAGCAGCTTGTACGACAGTTTTTACGAGCAGTACTTC. Protein product: CASSLYDSFYEQYF.

The count of this clone is one. This chain connects TRBV9 to TRBJ2-7; 8 bases line up with TRBD1. The CDR3 spans 18 residues. Trimming cost V 0 bases and J 2 bases; bases outside gene matches: 13. Looked up from germline, CDR1 is SGDLS and CDR2 is YYNGEE. This CDR3 is CASSVGETGAPLAYEQYF. The CDR3 DNA follows: TGTGCCAGCAGCGTAGGGGAGACAGGGGCCCCCCTGGCCTACGAGCAGTACTTC.

This clone turned up a few times. The chain links TRBV2 to TRBJ1-4, with TRBD1 matching 9 bases. This CDR3 is 16 amino acids long. Per germline, CDR1 SNHLY and CDR2 FYNNEI. After removal of 5 bases from V and 7 bases from J, the junction contained 11 bases not matched to a gene. CDR3 sequence (DNA): TGTGCCAGCAGTCCAACGGGACAGGGAGGGGGTGAAAAACTGTTTTTT. Residues: CASSPTGQGGGEKLFF.